The 10 T cell receptor beta chains below were found in one sample sequenced in a study of cytomegalovirus exposure and HLA in healthy donors. TCRdb's table, derived via immunoSEQ multiplex PCR, lists solely in-frame clones and lacks some. The table shows 150,000 to 200,000 clones, with 86% occurring only once. Sequenced: PBMCs. The receptors shown here come from a woman younger than 30 in good health and CMV-seronegative.

The V and J genes are TRBV6-6 and TRBJ1-1; no clear D. CDR1 is MNHNY and CDR2 is SVGAGI in the germline V gene (reference sequence). This CDR3 has 15 amino acids. Between the trimmed V and J ends, which lost 4 bases and 1 base, there was a span of 13 bases. The CDR3 reads CASSWSVSKNTEAFF. The CDR3 DNA sequence: TGTGCCAGCAGTTGGTCAGTCTCAAAGAACACTGAAGCTTTCTTT.

V gene TRBV7-6 combines with J gene TRBJ2-7; TRBD1 is a possible D gene (5 bases). Germline lookup yields CDR1 SGHVS and CDR2 FNYEAQ. The V end lost 1 base, the J end lost 2 bases, and 9 bases lay between the germline ends. This CDR3 is 14 amino acids long. The CDR3 DNA reads as TGTGCCAGCAGCTTAGAGCCAGGGCCCTACGAGCAGTACTTC. It specifies CASSLEPGPYEQYF.

The V gene is TRBV4-2, the J gene TRBJ2-1, with 7 bases aligning to TRBD2. V trimming: 1 base; J trimming: 0 bases; junction bases outside the gene matches: 3. The CDR3 totals 16 residues. Germline V gives CDR1 LGHNA, CDR2 YNFKEQ. CDR3: CASSQGGGRSYNEQFF. Written as DNA, the CDR3 is TGTGCCAGCAGCCAAGGGGGGGGTCGCTCCTACAATGAGCAGTTCTTC.

The V call is TRBV11-2, the J call TRBJ2-7; 8 bases are shared with TRBD1. The J segment lost 7 bases and the V segment lost 4 bases, leaving 6 bases of the junction unmatched. This CDR3 is 13 amino acids long. CDR1 is SGHAT, CDR2 FQNNGV, per germline. The CDR3 protein is CASSSDRGGEQYF. The CDR3 nucleotides read TGTGCCAGCAGCTCCGACAGGGGTGGGGAGCAGTACTTC.

This clone was seen only once. The chain links TRBV5-1 to TRBJ1-6, with D possibly matching TRBD1 (6 bases). The CDR3 has 15 amino acids. Germline V CDR1 and CDR2: SGHRS, YFSETQ. Trimming took 0 bases from V and 7 from J, leaving 11 bases between them. The CDR3 loop is CASSLGTEVNSPLHF. CDR3 bases: TGCGCCAGCAGCTTGGGGACAGAGGTGAATTCACCCCTCCACTTT.

The rearrangement joins TRBV5-4 to TRBJ2-7; D is perhaps TRBD1 (6 bases). Trimming took off 4 bases at V and 2 bases at J, with 19 bases between the two ends. Germline CDR1 is SGHNT and CDR2 is YYREEE (reference sequence). This CDR3 has 16 residues. The CDR3 region is CASSPFYREGAYEQYF. For the CDR3, the DNA is TGTGCCAGCAGCCCGTTCTACAGGGAAGGAGCCTACGAGCAGTACTTC.

This clone has just a few counts. The rearrangement uses TRBV2 and TRBJ1-2; D gene unclear. The CDR3 has 13 residues. Looked up from germline, CDR1 is SNHLY and CDR2 is FYNNEI. With 5 bases removed from V and 4 bases from J, the gap between germline ends came to 11 bases. CDR3 sequence (DNA): TGTGCCAGCAGTCGGGAGAGCTCCTATGGCTACACCTTC. This translates into CASSRESSYGYTF.

The DNA of the CDR3 is TGTGCCAGCAGTTACTCGAGCGGTTTTAAAACTGAAGCTTTCTTT. Its translation is CASSYSSGFKTEAFF. The chain has TRBV6-6 and TRBJ1-1; D gene ambiguous. Germline CDR1 MNHNY, CDR2 SVGAGI (reference sequence). The CDR3 runs 15 residues. Trimming removed 0 bases from V and 5 bases from J, with 13 bases in between.

The chain carries TRBV10-2 and TRBJ2-7, with TRBD1 matching over 7 bases. The CDR3 extends over 15 amino acids. J lost 7 bases, V lost 6 bases, and 15 bases had no gene match. Per germline, CDR1 WSHSY and CDR2 SAAADI. The CDR3 protein is CASSILHTGAREQYF. Here the CDR3 DNA reads TGCGCCAGCAGCATATTACATACAGGGGCCCGAGAGCAGTACTTC.

This rearrangement joins TRBV30 to TRBJ1-5, with D perhaps TRBD1 (5 bases). The CDR3 is made up of 14 amino acids. The germline CDR1 and CDR2 sequences are GTSNPN and SVGIG (reference sequence). V was shortened by 0 bases and J by 1 base, with 7 bases between the two germline ends. CDR3 nucleotides: TGTGCCTGGAGTGTACAGGCCAGCAATCAGCCCCAGCATTTT. Its protein is CAWSVQASNQPQHF.